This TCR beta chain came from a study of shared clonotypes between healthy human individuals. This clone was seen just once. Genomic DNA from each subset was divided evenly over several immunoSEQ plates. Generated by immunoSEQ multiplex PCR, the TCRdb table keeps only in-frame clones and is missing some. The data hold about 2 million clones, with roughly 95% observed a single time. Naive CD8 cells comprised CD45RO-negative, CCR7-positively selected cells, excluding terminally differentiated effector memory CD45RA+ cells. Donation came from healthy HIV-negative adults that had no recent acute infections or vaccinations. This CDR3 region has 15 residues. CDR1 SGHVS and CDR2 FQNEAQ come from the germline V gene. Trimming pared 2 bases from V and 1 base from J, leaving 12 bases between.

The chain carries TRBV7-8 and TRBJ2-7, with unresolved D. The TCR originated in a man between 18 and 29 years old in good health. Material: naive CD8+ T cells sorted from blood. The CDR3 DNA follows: TGTGCCAGCAGCTTATCCCTGAGCGCATCCTACGAGCAGTACTTC. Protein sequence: CASSLSLSASYEQYF.